This TCR beta chain was obtained from a study of lymphopenia after photon versus proton radiotherapy. Findings and limits, study-wide: A bigger post-nadir fall in TCR diversity correlated inversely with survival time in deceased patients. Authors raise, but do not show, better survival with proton therapy.

TCRdb's copy holds only in-frame clones and misses some; the assay was immunoSEQ multiplex PCR. The repertoire consists of roughly 12,000 clones, with 88% occurring once and the leading ten covering about 3.8%. A single count supports this clone. Its antigen is not identified. The V and J ends lost 1 base and 3 bases, in that order; junction bases with no gene match: 5. Germline lookup yields CDR1 SGHTA and CDR2 FQGTGA. The CDR3 contains 16 residues. This TCR was sampled from a man aged 55 to 69 with pancreatic cancer. The genes are TRBV7-3 and TRBJ1-2; 10 nucleotides match TRBD1. The sequenced sample was peripheral blood, obtained from a patient treated with photon-based radiotherapy. The CDR3 is CASSLKGTGEYYGYTF. CDR3 in DNA: TGTGCCAGCAGCTTAAAAGGGACAGGGGAGTACTATGGCTACACCTTC.